A single sample gave rise to the 15 T cell receptor beta chains below, sequenced in a study of blood T cells in healthy people across ages. For the second PCR, which ran for about 6 to 12 cycles, a sample-barcoded 5' primer and a J-beta primer mix were used. From the 5' RACE reads, TCRdb called clonotypes with MiXCR, one entry per CDR3 protein. The sample has over a million distinct CDR3 sequences; approximately 25% are singletons. These same data were also listed under a study on T cells of mothers and their children.

Input material: blood. The receptors here all came from a girl aged 2-10 years in good health.

The CDR3 loop is CASSFDGRGLISYNEQFF. CDR3 in DNA: TGTGCCAGCAGCTTTGACGGGAGGGGCTTAATCTCCTACAATGAGCAGTTCTTC. The chain joins TRBV5-6 to TRBJ2-1; TRBD2 aligns across 8 bases. The ends lost 2 bases at V and 0 bases at J; junction bases unmatched: 10. From germline, CDR1 is SGHDT and CDR2 YYEEEE. CDR3 length equals 18 residues. Based on the CDR3 plus reference TRBV5-6 and TRBJ2-1, the full variable domain is DAGVTQSPTHLIKTRGQQVTLRCSPKSGHDTVSWYQQALGQGPQFIFQYYEEEERQRGNFPDRFSGHQFPNYSSELNVNALLLGDSALYLCASSFDGRGLISYNEQFFGPGTRLTVL.

The rearrangement uses TRBV27 and TRBJ2-5; 8 bases match TRBD2. The length of the CDR3 is 16 residues. J lost 3 bases, V lost 5 bases, and 11 bases had no gene match. Germline V gene lookup returns CDR1 MNHEY and CDR2 SMNVEV (reference sequence). The CDR3 bases are TGTGCCAGCAGTCAGGGACTAGTAATTGGGGAAGAGACCCAGTACTTC. Amino acid sequence: CASSQGLVIGEETQYF.

The chain uses TRBV28 and TRBJ2-5; TRBD2 is a possible D gene (5 bases). The CDR3 covers 15 residues. Germline V gives CDR1 MDHEN, CDR2 SYDVKM. Trimming left V 3 bases short and J 3 bases short, with 14 bases between. This chain's CDR3 is CASSLRGSPKETQYF. CDR3 DNA: TGTGCCAGCAGTTTGCGTGGGAGTCCCAAAGAGACCCAGTACTTC.

The chain recombines TRBV12-3 or TRBV12-4 with TRBJ2-1; TRBD2 agrees at 11 bases. This CDR3 has 15 amino acids. With V trimmed by 2 bases and J by 8 bases, 5 bases remained unmatched. CDR3 sequence (DNA): TGTGCCAGCAGTTTATTCGGACTAGCGGGTCATGAGCAGTTCTTC. Its translation is CASSLFGLAGHEQFF.

The CDR3 sequence is CASSQEVGGEAFF. CDR3 in DNA: TGCGCCAGCAGCCAAGAAGTGGGTGGTGAAGCTTTCTTT. The rearrangement links TRBV4-3 to TRBJ1-1; no definite D call. Trimming left V 0 bases short and J 7 bases short, with 9 bases between. CDR3 length equals 13 residues. Germline-derived CDR1 and CDR2 are LGHNA and YSLEER.

In this sample, this clonotype turned up a few times. V usage is TRBV19 and J usage is TRBJ2-7, with D possibly matching TRBD1 (7 bases). V was cut by 7 bases and J by 2 bases, with 15 bases left in between. The CDR3 is 14 amino acids. Germline CDR1 LNHDA, CDR2 SQIVND (reference sequence). CDR3 in DNA: TGTGCCAGTAAGCCGGGAGACAGGGCCTACGAGCAGTACTTC. Its protein product is CASKPGDRAYEQYF.

This clonotype was counted between two and nine times. The CDR3 reads CASSLTGGTNSPLHF. The DNA for the CDR3 is TGTGCCAGCAGCCTCACAGGGGGCACTAATTCACCCCTCCACTTT. This chain joins TRBV13 and TRBJ1-6; 9 bases map to TRBD1. The germline V gene has CDR1 PRHDT and CDR2 FYEKMQ (reference sequence). Trimming cost V 5 bases and J 6 bases; bases outside gene matches: 5. CDR3 size: 15 residues.

J is TRBJ1-4 and V is TRBV29-1; D is undetermined. The V gene's germline CDR1 is SQVTM and CDR2 ANQGSEA. The CDR3 totals 15 residues. The ends were cut back, 6 bases at V and 7 bases at J, with 21 bases in the middle. The CDR3 coding sequence is TGCAGCGTCCTCCCCCGCGGGCTCGGCGGTGAAAAACTGTTTTTT. Residues: CSVLPRGLGGEKLFF.

This clonotype showed up just a few times. The chain combines TRBV9 with TRBJ2-5, with D perhaps matching TRBD1 (6 bases). The CDR3 extends over 13 amino acids. V was pared by 7 bases and J by 5 bases, with 15 bases between. Germline CDR1 reads SGDLS; CDR2 reads YYNGEE. CDR3 in amino acids: CASGAGAMETQYF. For the CDR3, the DNA is TGTGCCAGCGGTGCAGGGGCTATGGAGACCCAGTACTTC.

This clonotype was seen a handful of times. In DNA form, the CDR3 reads TGTGCCAGCAGCCCACGCGGGGGTCGAGCCAAAAACATTCAGTACTTC. Its translation: CASSPRGGRAKNIQYF. The chain carries TRBV4-2 and TRBJ2-4, with TRBD2 matching over 7 bases. Germline CDR1 LGHNA, CDR2 YNFKEQ. This CDR3 region has 16 residues. J lost 0 bases, V lost 4 bases, and 6 bases had no gene match.

The CDR3 bases are TGTGCCAGCAGCCCCGCCGTCGGACAGGATGCCGAGCAGTACTTC. Translating it yields CASSPAVGQDAEQYF. The V gene is TRBV7-3, the J gene TRBJ2-7; 7 bases map to TRBD1. J was trimmed by 6 bases and V by 5 bases; bases with no gene match: 13. Germline assignment: CDR1 SGHTA and CDR2 FQGTGA. There are 15 residues in the CDR3.

The chain carries TRBV29-1 and TRBJ2-3; 7 bases align to TRBD2. This CDR3 has 13 residues. Germline V lookup: CDR1 SQVTM, CDR2 ANQGSEA. V lost 7 bases, J lost 0 bases, and 4 bases stayed unmatched. In DNA, the CDR3 is TGCAGCGGGAGCGGGGCTAGCACAGATACGCAGTATTTT. It translates to CSGSGASTDTQYF.

This chain connects TRBV7-9 to TRBJ2-5, with D possibly matching TRBD2 (6 bases). Deletions cut 4 bases from V and 11 bases from J, with 14 bases between. Per the germline V gene, CDR1 is SEHNR and CDR2 is FQNEAQ (reference sequence). The CDR3 extends over 12 amino acids. CDR3 nucleotides: TGTGCCAGCAGCTCCAAGATTGGGGGGCAGTACTTC. Translating it yields CASSSKIGGQYF.

As to this clonotype: One end of the junction does not line up with germline, which may come from a read error. The chain joins TRBV5-1 to TRBJ1-1; possible D gene TRBD1, 5 bases. The germline V gene encodes CDR1 SGHRS and CDR2 YFSETQ. The CDR3 consists of 14 residues. The CDR3 loop is CASSFFRGRAEAIF. The CDR3 bases are TGCGCCAGCAGCTTTTTTAGGGGACGGGCAGAAGCTATCTTT.

This clonotype was counted a few times. The gene calls are TRBV19 and TRBJ2-5, with 7 positions matching TRBD1. This CDR3 has 15 residues. The junction had 11 bases not matched to a gene; V was cut back by 5 bases and J by 5 bases. The germline V gene has CDR1 LNHDA and CDR2 SQIVND (reference sequence). CDR3 sequence (DNA): TGTGCCAGTAGTCGCCGTGGACCCAGGGGGGAGACCCAGTACTTC. Translated, it gives CASSRRGPRGETQYF.